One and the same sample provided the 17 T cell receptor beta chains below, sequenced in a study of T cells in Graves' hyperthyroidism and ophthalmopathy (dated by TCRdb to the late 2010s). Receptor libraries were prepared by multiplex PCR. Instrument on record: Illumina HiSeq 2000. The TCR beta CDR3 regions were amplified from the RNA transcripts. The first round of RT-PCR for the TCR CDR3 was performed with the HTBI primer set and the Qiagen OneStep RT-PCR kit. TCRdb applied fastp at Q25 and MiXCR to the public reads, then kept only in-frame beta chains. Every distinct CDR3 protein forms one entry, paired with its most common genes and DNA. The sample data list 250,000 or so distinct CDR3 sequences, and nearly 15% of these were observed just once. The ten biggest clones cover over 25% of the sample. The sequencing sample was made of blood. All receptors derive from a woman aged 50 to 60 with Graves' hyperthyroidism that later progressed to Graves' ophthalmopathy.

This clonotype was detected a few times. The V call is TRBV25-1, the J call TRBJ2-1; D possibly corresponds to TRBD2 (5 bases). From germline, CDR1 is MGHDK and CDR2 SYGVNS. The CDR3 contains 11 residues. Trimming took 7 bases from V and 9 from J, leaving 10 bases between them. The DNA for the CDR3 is TGTGCCAGCACTTTAGGACTTGAGCAGTTCTTC. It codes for CASTLGLEQFF.

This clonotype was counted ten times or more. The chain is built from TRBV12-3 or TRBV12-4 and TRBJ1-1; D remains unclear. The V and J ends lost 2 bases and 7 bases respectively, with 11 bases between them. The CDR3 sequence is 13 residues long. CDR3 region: CASSLYEGGEAFF. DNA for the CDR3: TGTGCCAGCAGTTTATATGAGGGCGGTGAAGCTTTCTTT.

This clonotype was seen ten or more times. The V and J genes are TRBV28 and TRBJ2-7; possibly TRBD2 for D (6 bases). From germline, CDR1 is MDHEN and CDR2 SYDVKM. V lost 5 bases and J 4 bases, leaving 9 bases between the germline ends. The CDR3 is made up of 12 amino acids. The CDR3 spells CASSPGRYEQYF. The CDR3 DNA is TGTGCCAGCAGTCCAGGGAGGTACGAGCAGTACTTC.

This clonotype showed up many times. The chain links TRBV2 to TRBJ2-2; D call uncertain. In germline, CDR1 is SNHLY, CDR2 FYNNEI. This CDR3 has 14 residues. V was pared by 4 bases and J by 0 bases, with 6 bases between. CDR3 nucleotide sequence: TGTGCCAGCAGTGTCGGGTCGAACACCGGGGAGCTGTTTTTT. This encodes CASSVGSNTGELFF.

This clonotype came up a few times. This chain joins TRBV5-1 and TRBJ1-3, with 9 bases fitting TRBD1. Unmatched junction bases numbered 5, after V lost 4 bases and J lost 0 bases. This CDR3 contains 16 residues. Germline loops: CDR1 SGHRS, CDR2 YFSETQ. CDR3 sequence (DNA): TGCGCCAGCAGCGGGGGACAGGGACCCTCTGGAAACACCATATATTTT. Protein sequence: CASSGGQGPSGNTIYF.

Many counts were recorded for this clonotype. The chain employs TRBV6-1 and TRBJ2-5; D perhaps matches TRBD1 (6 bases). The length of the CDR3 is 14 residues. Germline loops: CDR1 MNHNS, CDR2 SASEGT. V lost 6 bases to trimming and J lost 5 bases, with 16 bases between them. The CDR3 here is CASSASRGRETQYF. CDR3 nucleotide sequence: TGTGCCAGCAGCGCTAGCAGGGGACGCGAGACCCAGTACTTC.

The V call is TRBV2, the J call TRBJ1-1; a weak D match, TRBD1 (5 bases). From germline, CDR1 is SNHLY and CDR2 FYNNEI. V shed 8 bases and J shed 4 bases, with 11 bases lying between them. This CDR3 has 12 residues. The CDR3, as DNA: TGTGCCAGCGACAGTTGGGGCACTGAAGCTTTCTTT. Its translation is CASDSWGTEAFF.

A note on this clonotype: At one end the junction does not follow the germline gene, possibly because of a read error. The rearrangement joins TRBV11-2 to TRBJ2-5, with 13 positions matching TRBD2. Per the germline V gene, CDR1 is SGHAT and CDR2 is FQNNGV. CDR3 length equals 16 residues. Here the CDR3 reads CASSLGLAGKARTQCF. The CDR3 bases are TGTGCCAGCAGCTTGGGACTAGCGGGAAAAGCGCGGACCCAGTGCTTC.

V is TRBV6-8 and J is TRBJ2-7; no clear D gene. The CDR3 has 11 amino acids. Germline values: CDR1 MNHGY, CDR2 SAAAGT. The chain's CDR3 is CHTRSSYEQYF. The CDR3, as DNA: TGTCACACCCGGTCCTCCTACGAGCAGTACTTC.

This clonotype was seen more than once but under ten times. This CDR3 reads CASSPQTLGTDTQYF. CDR3 sequence (DNA): TGTGCCAGCAGTCCCCAAACCCTAGGCACAGATACGCAGTATTTT. The J gene is TRBJ2-3, the V gene TRBV6-1; no firm D call. CDR3 size: 15 residues. Germline CDR1 and CDR2: MNHNS and SASEGT. Between the trimmed V and J ends, which lost 5 bases and 1 base, there was a span of 13 bases.

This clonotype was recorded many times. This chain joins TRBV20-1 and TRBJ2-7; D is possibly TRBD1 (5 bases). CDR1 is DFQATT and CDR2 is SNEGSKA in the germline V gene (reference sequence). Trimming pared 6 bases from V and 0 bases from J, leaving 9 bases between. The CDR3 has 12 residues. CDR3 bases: TGCAGTGCGGGGCAGACCTCCTACGAGCAGTACTTC. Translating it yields CSAGQTSYEQYF.

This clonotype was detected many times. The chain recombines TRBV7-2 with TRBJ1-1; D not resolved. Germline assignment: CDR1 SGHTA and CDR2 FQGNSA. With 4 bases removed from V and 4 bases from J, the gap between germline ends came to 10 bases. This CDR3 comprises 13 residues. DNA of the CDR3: TGTGCCAGCAGCTATTTGGACGGCACTGAAGCTTTCTTT. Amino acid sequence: CASSYLDGTEAFF.

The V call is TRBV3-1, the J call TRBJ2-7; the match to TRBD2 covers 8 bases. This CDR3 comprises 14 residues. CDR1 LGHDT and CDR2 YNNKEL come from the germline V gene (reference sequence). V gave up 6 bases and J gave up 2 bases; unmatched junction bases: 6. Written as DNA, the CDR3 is TGTGCCAGCAGTCGCGGGGGGCCCGCCTACGAGCAGTACTTC. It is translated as CASSRGGPAYEQYF.

In DNA form, the CDR3 reads TGTGCCACCAGGATCGCAGGGGCAGTTTATCAGCCCCAGCATTTT. Translation: CATRIAGAVYQPQHF. V is TRBV15 and J is TRBJ1-5; perhaps TRBD1 as D (6 bases). The CDR3 contains 15 residues. V lost 6 bases, J lost 5 bases, and 17 bases lay in between. The germline gives CDR1 LNHNV, CDR2 YYDKDF (reference sequence).

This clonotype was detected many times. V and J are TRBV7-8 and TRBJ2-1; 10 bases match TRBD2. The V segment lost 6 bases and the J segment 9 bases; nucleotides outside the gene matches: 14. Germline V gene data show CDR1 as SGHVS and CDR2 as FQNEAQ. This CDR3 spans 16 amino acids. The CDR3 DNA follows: TGTGCCAGCAGTTACGAACCGGGACTAGCGAAGGGTGAGCAGTTCTTC. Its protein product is CASSYEPGLAKGEQFF.

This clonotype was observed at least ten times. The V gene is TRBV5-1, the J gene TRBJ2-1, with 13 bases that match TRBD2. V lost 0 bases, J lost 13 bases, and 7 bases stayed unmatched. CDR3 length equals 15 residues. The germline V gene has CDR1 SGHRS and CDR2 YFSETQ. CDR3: CASSLELAGGPEQFF. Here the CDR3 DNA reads TGCGCCAGCAGCTTGGAACTAGCGGGAGGGCCGGAACAGTTCTTC.

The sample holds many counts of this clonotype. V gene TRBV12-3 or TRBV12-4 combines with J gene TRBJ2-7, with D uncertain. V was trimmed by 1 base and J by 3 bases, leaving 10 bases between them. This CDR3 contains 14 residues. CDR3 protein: CASSLGGGVYEQYF. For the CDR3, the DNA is TGTGCCAGCAGTTTAGGCGGCGGAGTCTACGAGCAGTACTTC.